The 27 T cell receptor beta chains presented below share a single source sample, sequenced in a study of technical replicates of blood from several donors. Produced via immunoSEQ multiplex PCR; TCRdb's table is partial and in-frame only. Of over 50,000 clones detected, more than 85% appear once; the ten largest clones hold under 6.5%. The sample taken for sequencing was PBMCs. All receptors come from a human donor in good health. Some clones in this sample may be carry-over from other donors' samples.

The sample holds one count of this clone. The rearrangement links TRBV7-3 to TRBJ2-1; 9 bases match TRBD2. CDR1 is SGHTA and CDR2 is FQGTGA in the germline V gene. The ends lost 4 bases at V and 2 bases at J; junction bases unmatched: 3. The CDR3 extends over 15 amino acids. The CDR3 bases are TGTGCCAGCAGCTCGGGACTAGCACCCTACAATGAGCAGTTCTTC. It codes for CASSSGLAPYNEQFF.

The V call is TRBV5-6, the J call TRBJ1-2; TRBD1 agrees at 7 bases. The V gene's germline CDR1 is SGHDT and CDR2 YYEEEE. The CDR3 has 16 amino acids. V gave up 0 bases and J gave up 6 bases; unmatched junction bases: 11. The CDR3 region is CASSLVEGARKNGYTF. The CDR3 DNA follows: TGTGCCAGCAGCTTGGTGGAGGGGGCGAGAAAAAATGGCTACACCTTC.

The CDR3 DNA follows: TGTGCCAGCAGTAAAGGACAGGAGAATAACTATGGCTACACCTTC. Protein sequence: CASSKGQENNYGYTF. This sequence joins TRBV6-6 and TRBJ1-2, with 7 bases fitting TRBD1. The CDR3 loop spans 15 amino acids. After removal of 5 bases from V and 1 base from J, the junction contained 7 bases not matched to a gene. The V gene's germline CDR1 is MNHNY and CDR2 SVGAGI (reference sequence).

This rearrangement joins TRBV14 to TRBJ2-6; D not certain. Per the germline V gene, CDR1 is SGHDN and CDR2 is FVKESK. V was pared by 4 bases and J by 0 bases, with 4 bases between. The CDR3 is made up of 14 amino acids. The CDR3 region has the DNA TGTGCCAGCAGCCGCGTCTCTGGGGCCAACGTCCTGACTTTC. Translated, it gives CASSRVSGANVLTF.

The chain joins TRBV7-9 to TRBJ2-5, with 7 bases identical to TRBD2. The CDR3 spans 16 residues. V was pared by 5 bases and J by 3 bases, with 12 bases of the junction left unmatched. CDR1 and CDR2 (germline): SEHNR, FQNEAQ (reference sequence). The CDR3 protein is CASSPRLAGVEETQYF. The DNA for the CDR3 is TGTGCCAGCAGCCCAAGACTGGCGGGAGTTGAAGAGACCCAGTACTTC.

The chain recombines TRBV6-5 with TRBJ1-5, with D possibly being TRBD1 (5 bases). This CDR3 region has 14 residues. Germline values: CDR1 MNHEY, CDR2 SVGAGI. Trimming removed 2 bases at V and 7 bases at J, with 12 bases between. This CDR3 is CASSYVGAHQPQHF. CDR3 DNA sequence: TGTGCCAGCAGTTACGTTGGGGCGCACCAGCCCCAGCATTTT.

The chain joins TRBV13 to TRBJ2-1, with TRBD2 matching over 10 bases. V gave up 4 bases and J gave up 6 bases; unmatched junction bases: 15. This CDR3 has 18 amino acids. The germline V gene has CDR1 PRHDT and CDR2 FYEKMQ (reference sequence). The CDR3 is CASSSRRSGRAISNEQFF. As DNA, the CDR3 is TGTGCCAGCAGCTCCCGTCGAAGCGGGAGGGCCATCAGCAATGAGCAGTTCTTC.

The CDR3 loop is CASTATRSTGELFF. As DNA, the CDR3 is TGTGCCAGCACTGCGACTAGAAGCACCGGGGAGCTGTTTTTT. The J gene is TRBJ2-2, the V gene TRBV6-6; D may be TRBD2 (6 bases). The CDR3 has 14 amino acids. Germline values: CDR1 MNHNY, CDR2 SVGAGI (reference sequence). V lost 7 bases and J lost 4, with 13 bases in between.

The chain links TRBV7-2 to TRBJ2-1, with TRBD2 identical over 14 bases. The CDR3 has 15 amino acids. Unmatched junction bases numbered 4, after V lost 3 bases and J lost 9 bases. Germline values: CDR1 SGHTA, CDR2 FQGNSA. CDR3 sequence (DNA): TGTGCCAGCAGCTTGGGACTAGCGGGAGTCGGTGAGCAGTTCTTC. This translates into CASSLGLAGVGEQFF.

This chain connects TRBV15 to TRBJ2-7, with unresolved D. Germline CDR1 reads LNHNV; CDR2 reads YYDKDF (reference sequence). CDR3 length equals 17 residues. Trimming removed 0 bases at V and 0 bases at J, with 15 bases between. In nucleotides, the CDR3 is TGTGCCACCAGCAGAGATTCTACTTCCAGGTCCTCCTACGAGCAGTACTTC. Amino acid sequence: CATSRDSTSRSSYEQYF.

The genes are TRBV7-9 and TRBJ2-7; 8 bases are shared with TRBD2. CDR3 length equals 15 residues. J gave up 2 bases and V 5 bases, and 8 bases lay outside the gene matches. CDR1 is SEHNR, CDR2 FQNEAQ, per germline (reference sequence). CDR3 bases: TGTGCCAGCAGCATGCGGGAGGTGGCCCCCTACGAGCAGTACTTC. It encodes CASSMREVAPYEQYF.

The chain links TRBV10-3 to TRBJ1-2; weak D call: TRBD1 (5 bases). This CDR3 is built from 13 residues. Looked up from germline, CDR1 is ENHRY and CDR2 is SYGVKD. V lost 0 bases and J 6 bases, leaving 8 bases between the germline ends. The DNA for the CDR3 is TGTGCCATCAGTGAGTCCGACAGCCATGGCTACACCTTC. Amino acid sequence: CAISESDSHGYTF.

This chain links TRBV7-8 with TRBJ2-2, with TRBD2 identical over 7 bases. CDR3 length: 13 residues. CDR1 is SGHVS, CDR2 FQNEAQ, per germline. The trim removed 11 bases at V and 1 base at J, leaving 4 bases unmatched. CDR3 in amino acids: CAAGGENTGELFF. The CDR3, as DNA: TGTGCCGCTGGGGGGGAGAACACCGGGGAGCTGTTTTTT.

V is TRBV5-1 and J is TRBJ2-3, with D possibly TRBD1 on 6 matching bases. Germline V gene lookup returns CDR1 SGHRS and CDR2 YFSETQ. This CDR3 is built from 14 residues. V gave up 4 bases and J gave up 2 bases, with 11 bases separating them. The CDR3 coding sequence is TGCGCCAGCAGCGACCGGACAGCCACAGATACGCAGTATTTT. Amino acids: CASSDRTATDTQYF.

The J gene is TRBJ2-2, the V gene TRBV4-1; 8 positions agree with TRBD2. J lost 4 bases, V lost 2 bases, and 3 bases had no gene match. The V gene's germline CDR1 is MGHRA and CDR2 YSYEKL. This CDR3 spans 15 amino acids. The CDR3 loop is CASSQPTSGTGELFF. The CDR3 nucleotides are TGCGCCAGCAGCCAACCCACTAGCGGCACCGGGGAGCTGTTTTTT.

The rearrangement joins TRBV7-3 to TRBJ2-5, with 7 bases fitting TRBD1. The CDR3 totals 15 residues. Germline trimming cut 1 base from V and 3 bases from J; bases unmatched to any gene: 5. Germline CDR1 reads SGHTA; CDR2 reads FQGTGA. The CDR3 is CASSLRGQPKETQYF. CDR3 DNA: TGTGCCAGCAGCTTAAGGGGACAGCCCAAAGAGACCCAGTACTTC.

V usage is TRBV2 and J usage is TRBJ1-1; D remains unclear. Germline CDR1 is SNHLY and CDR2 is FYNNEI. V lost 3 bases and J lost 3, with 5 bases in between. The CDR3 has 12 amino acids. The CDR3 DNA follows: TGTGCCAGCAGTGACAGGTACACTGAAGCTTTCTTT. The encoded protein is CASSDRYTEAFF. Supplemented by reference TRBV2 and TRBJ1-1, the full variable domain reads EPEVTQTPSHQVTQMGQEVILRCVPISNHLYFYWYRQILGQKVEFLVSFYNNEISEKSEIFDDQFSVERPDGSNFTLKIRSTKLEDSAMYFCASSDRYTEAFFGQGTRLTVV.

The rearrangement joins TRBV11-3 to TRBJ2-7; 7 nucleotides line up with TRBD2. Germline V gene data show CDR1 as SGHNT and CDR2 as YENEEA. After removal of 1 base from V and 6 bases from J, the junction contained 0 bases not matched to a gene. The CDR3 has 12 amino acids. CDR3 amino acids: CASSLGGGEQYF. The CDR3, as DNA: TGTGCCAGCAGCTTAGGGGGGGGCGAGCAGTACTTC.

CDR3: CASSDGQWNEKLFF. CDR3 nucleotide sequence: TGTGCCAGTTCGGACGGACAGTGGAATGAAAAACTGTTTTTT. This chain links TRBV6-5 with TRBJ1-4, with D maybe TRBD1 (6 bases). Germline CDR1 reads MNHEY; CDR2 reads SVGAGI. V gave up 9 bases and J gave up 5 bases, with 16 bases separating them. CDR3 length: 14 residues.

The chain has TRBV25-1 and TRBJ2-1; no clear D gene. Germline-derived CDR1 and CDR2 are MGHDK and SYGVNS. CDR3 length: 14 amino acids. V was shortened by 2 bases and J by 7 bases, with 12 bases between the two germline ends. CDR3 DNA: TGTGCCAGCAGTGAACTCCCGGTAATTAATGAGCAGTTCTTC. Its translation: CASSELPVINEQFF.

This clone was counted once. The chain couples TRBV19 to TRBJ2-3, with D possibly matching TRBD1 (6 bases). This CDR3 is 14 amino acids long. V lost 11 bases and J 0 bases, leaving 15 bases between the germline ends. CDR1 and CDR2 (germline): LNHDA, SQIVND (reference sequence). The CDR3 nucleotides are TGTGCCGGGACCGGGACACCAAGCACAGATACGCAGTATTTT. Amino acids: CAGTGTPSTDTQYF. The variable domain in full, completed from reference TRBV19 and TRBJ2-3, reads DGGITQSPKYLFRKEGQNVTLSCEQNLNHDAMYWYRQDPGQGLRLIYYSQIVNDFQKGDIAEGYSVSREKKESFPLTVTSAQKNPTAFYLCAGTGTPSTDTQYFGPGTRLTVL.

The CDR3 DNA follows: TGCGCCAGCAGTCCAGGGAATCAACGCACAGATACGCAGTATTTT. Protein product: CASSPGNQRTDTQYF. The rearrangement joins TRBV5-1 to TRBJ2-3, with a tentative D call TRBD1 (5 bases). The CDR3 is 15 residues long. CDR1 is SGHRS, CDR2 YFSETQ, per germline. Trimming cost V 5 bases and J 1 base, with 14 bases left between them.

The chain uses TRBV7-9 and TRBJ1-2, with D perhaps TRBD1 (6 bases). V lost 4 bases, J lost 8 bases, and 17 bases lay in between. Germline CDR1 and CDR2: SEHNR and FQNEAQ (reference sequence). This CDR3 spans 14 amino acids. As DNA, the CDR3 is TGTGCCAGCAGCTCCGGGGCAGGGGCGCTGGGCTACACCTTC. Amino acids: CASSSGAGALGYTF.

This sequence joins TRBV9 and TRBJ1-6; 8 nucleotides align to TRBD1. CDR1 and CDR2 (germline): SGDLS, YYNGEE. CDR3 size: 16 residues. V lost 4 bases to trimming and J lost 7 bases; unmatched junction nucleotides: 10. CDR3 sequence reads: CASSPTGQVLNSPLHF. For the CDR3, the DNA is TGTGCCAGCAGCCCAACGGGACAGGTCCTAAATTCACCCCTCCACTTT.

The rearrangement uses TRBV7-9 and TRBJ2-2; unclear D gene. The ends were cut back, 5 bases at V and 0 bases at J, with 4 bases in the middle. The CDR3 runs 13 residues. CDR1 and CDR2 from the germline V gene are SEHNR and FQNEAQ (reference sequence). The CDR3 reads CASSPTNTGELFF. CDR3 bases: TGTGCCAGCAGCCCCACGAACACCGGGGAGCTGTTTTTT.

V and J are TRBV5-1 and TRBJ2-1; 11 bases are a match to TRBD1. The CDR3 extends over 15 amino acids. The V and J ends lost 4 bases and 9 bases, in that order; junction bases with no gene match: 9. CDR1 SGHRS and CDR2 YFSETQ come from the germline V gene. For the CDR3, the DNA is TGCGCCAGCAGCCCCGGGACAGGGGGAATGGCTGAGCAGTTCTTC. Its protein product is CASSPGTGGMAEQFF. Full variable domain (missing parts from reference TRBV5-1 and TRBJ2-1): KAGVTQTPRYLIKTRGQQVTLSCSPISGHRSVSWYQQTPGQGLQFLFEYFSETQRNKGNFPGRFSGRQFSNSRSEMNVSTLELGDSALYLCASSPGTGGMAEQFFGPGTRLTVL.

This clone came up once. In the same sample, other DNA sequences code for this CDR3. The V and J genes are TRBV7-9 and TRBJ1-1, with a weak D call TRBD1 (5 bases). Trimming removed 5 bases at V and 3 bases at J, with 10 bases between. This CDR3 has 13 amino acids. In germline, CDR1 is SEHNR, CDR2 FQNEAQ (reference sequence). The CDR3 reads CASSPGGYTEAFF. The CDR3 DNA follows: TGTGCCAGCAGCCCCGGGGGTTACACTGAAGCTTTCTTT.